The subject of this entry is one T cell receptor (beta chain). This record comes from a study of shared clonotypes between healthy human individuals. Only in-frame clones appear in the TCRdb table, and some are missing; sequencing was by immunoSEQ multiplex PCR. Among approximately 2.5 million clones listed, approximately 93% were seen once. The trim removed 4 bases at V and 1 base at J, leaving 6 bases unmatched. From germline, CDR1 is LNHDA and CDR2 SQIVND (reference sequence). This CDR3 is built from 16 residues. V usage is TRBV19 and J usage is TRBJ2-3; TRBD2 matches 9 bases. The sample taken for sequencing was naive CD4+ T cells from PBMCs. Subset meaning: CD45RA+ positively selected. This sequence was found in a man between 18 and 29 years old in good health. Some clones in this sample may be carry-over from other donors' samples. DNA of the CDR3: TGTGCCAGTAGTAGGGGAGCGGGAGGCGGCACAGATACGCAGTATTTT. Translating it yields CASSRGAGGGTDTQYF.